The T cell receptor beta chain described here comes from a study of CD8 T cells in ankylosing spondylitis (dated by TCRdb to the late 2010s). For context, the study as a whole: The study profiled T cell receptor beta repertoires in healthy donors and ankylosing spondylitis patients to find disease-linked TCR variants. The full study cohort comprised around 25 ankylosing spondylitis patients and about 110 healthy donors. Peripheral blood samples were taken, and synovial fluid was additionally collected from ankylosing spondylitis patients. The research as a whole found: A CD8+ phenotype was shown by the disease-linked clones, which were found at relatively low frequencies in peripheral blood. Some of the motif variants had been reported before in the synovial fluid and blood of reactive arthritis patients, a finding that suggests common disease-initiation mechanisms. Blood from ankylosing spondylitis patients appeared to be characterized by a TCR beta motif composed of eight highly homologous amino acid variants. The disease-linked clones were reported to be significantly enriched in matched synovial fluid samples from ankylosing spondylitis patients.

Sequenced using an Illumina HiSeq 2500. Quantitative 5'-RACE with molecular barcodes was the method used to prepare the TCR beta libraries. Under the source paper's analysis protocol: A new computational method, built on a probabilistic model of VDJ rearrangement, was used to identify disease-linked TCR variants. The public reads were run again by TCRdb, first through fastp at Q25 and then through MiXCR, and only productive beta chains were kept. Every entry covers one CDR3 protein and lists the most common genes and DNA from its rows. For this entry, the V and J calls and clone size follow TCRdb and not the study's own pipeline. This sample has around 150,000 distinct CDR3 sequences in its table, and approximately 10% of those were observed once. The ten largest clones capture almost 30% of the sample. This clonotype was recorded at least ten times. Which antigen it targets is not known. One base away there is no much larger clone; base qualities are not given.

The TCR originated in a male donor with ankylosing spondylitis or in good health (not recorded which). The sample was blood, either unsorted or a sorted T cell fraction (not recorded which).

In nucleotides, the sequence is TGTGCCAGCAGCTTCAGGGTAGGGTCTAGCACAGATACGCAGTATTTT. This encodes CASSFRVGSSTDTQYF. The V and J genes are TRBV7-2 and TRBJ2-3; matching of 5 bases hints at TRBD1 as the D gene. According to the germline V gene, CDR1 reads SGHTA and CDR2 reads FQGNSA. The CDR3, from cysteine to phenylalanine, totals 16 residues. The kept DNA is CDR3 alone, 48 bases in frame from the first base. V was cut back by 3 bases and J by 0 bases, leaving a gap of 13 bases between them.